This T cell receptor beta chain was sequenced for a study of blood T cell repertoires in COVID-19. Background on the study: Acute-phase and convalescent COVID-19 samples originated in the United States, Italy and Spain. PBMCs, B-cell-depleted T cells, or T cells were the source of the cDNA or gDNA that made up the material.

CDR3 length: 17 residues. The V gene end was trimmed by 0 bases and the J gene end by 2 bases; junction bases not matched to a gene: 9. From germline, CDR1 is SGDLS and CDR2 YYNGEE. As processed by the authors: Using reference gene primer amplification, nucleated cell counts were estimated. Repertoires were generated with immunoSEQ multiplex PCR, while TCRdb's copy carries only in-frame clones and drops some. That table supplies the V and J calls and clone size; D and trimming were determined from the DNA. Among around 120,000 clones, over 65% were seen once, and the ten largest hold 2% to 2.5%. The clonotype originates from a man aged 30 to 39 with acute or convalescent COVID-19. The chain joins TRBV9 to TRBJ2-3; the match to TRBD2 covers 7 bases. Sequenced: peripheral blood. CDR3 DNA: TGTGCCAGCAGCGTAGGGTGGGGCGGGAGTTCCACAGATACGCAGTATTTT. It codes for CASSVGWGGSSTDTQYF. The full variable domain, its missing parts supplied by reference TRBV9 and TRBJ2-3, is DSGVTQTPKHLITATGQRVTLRCSPRSGDLSVYWYQQSLDQGLQFLIQYYNGEERAKGNILERFSAQQFPDLHSELNLSSLELGDSALYFCASSVGWGGSSTDTQYFGPGTRLTVL.